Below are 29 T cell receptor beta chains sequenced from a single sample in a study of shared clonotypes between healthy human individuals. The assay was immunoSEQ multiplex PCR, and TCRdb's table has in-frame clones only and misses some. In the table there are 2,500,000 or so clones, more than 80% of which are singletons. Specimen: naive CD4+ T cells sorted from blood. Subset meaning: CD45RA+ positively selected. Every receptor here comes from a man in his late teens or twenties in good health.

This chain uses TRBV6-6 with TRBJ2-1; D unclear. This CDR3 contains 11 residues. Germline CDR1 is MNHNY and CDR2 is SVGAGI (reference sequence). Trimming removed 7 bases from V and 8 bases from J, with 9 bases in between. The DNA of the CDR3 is TGTGCCAGCAAGACGCTCGATGAGCAGTTCTTC. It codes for CASKTLDEQFF.

CDR3 nucleotides: TGTGCCAGCAGTGAGTTACAGGGGAATGAGCAGTTCTTC. This gives the protein CASSELQGNEQFF. The V call is TRBV6-1, the J call TRBJ2-1, with 7 positions matching TRBD1. Germline CDR1 and CDR2: MNHNS and SASEGT. The CDR3 length is 13 residues. With V trimmed by 3 bases and J by 7 bases, 3 bases remained unmatched.

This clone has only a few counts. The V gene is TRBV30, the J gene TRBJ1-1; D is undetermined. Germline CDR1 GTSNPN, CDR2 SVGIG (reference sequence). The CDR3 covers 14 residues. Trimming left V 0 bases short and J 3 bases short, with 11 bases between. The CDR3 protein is CAWSVGGQDTEAFF. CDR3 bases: TGTGCCTGGAGTGTTGGAGGGCAGGACACTGAAGCTTTCTTT.

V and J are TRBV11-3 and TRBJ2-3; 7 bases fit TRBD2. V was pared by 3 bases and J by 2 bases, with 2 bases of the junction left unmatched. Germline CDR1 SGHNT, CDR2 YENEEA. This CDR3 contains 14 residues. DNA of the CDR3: TGTGCCAGCAGCTTCGGGGGGTACACAGATACGCAGTATTTT. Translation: CASSFGGYTDTQYF.

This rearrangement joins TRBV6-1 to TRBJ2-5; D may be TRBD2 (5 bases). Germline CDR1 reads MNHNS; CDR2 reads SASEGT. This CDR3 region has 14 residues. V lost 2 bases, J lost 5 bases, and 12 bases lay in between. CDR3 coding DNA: TGTGCCAGCAGTGAACTAGCTGTTACCGAGACCCAGTACTTC. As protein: CASSELAVTETQYF.

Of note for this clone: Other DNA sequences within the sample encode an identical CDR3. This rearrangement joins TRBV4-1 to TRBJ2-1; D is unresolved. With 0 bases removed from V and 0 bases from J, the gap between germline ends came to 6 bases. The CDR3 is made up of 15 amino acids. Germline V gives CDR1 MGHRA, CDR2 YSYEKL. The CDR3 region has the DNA TGCGCCAGCAGCCAAGAATCGAGCTCCTACAATGAGCAGTTCTTC. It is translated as CASSQESSSYNEQFF.

Here the CDR3 reads CASSPATSYEQYF. The CDR3 DNA reads as TGTGCCAGCAGCCCGGCTACCTCCTACGAGCAGTACTTC. The chain links TRBV5-6 to TRBJ2-7; D unresolved. V was cut by 4 bases and J by 0 bases, with 8 bases left in between. Germline V gene sequence: CDR1 SGHDT, CDR2 YYEEEE. This CDR3 is 13 amino acids long.

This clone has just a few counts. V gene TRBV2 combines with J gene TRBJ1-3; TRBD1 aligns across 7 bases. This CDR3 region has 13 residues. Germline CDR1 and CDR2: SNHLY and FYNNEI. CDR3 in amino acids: CANRGSSGNTIYF. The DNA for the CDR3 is TGTGCAAACAGGGGCAGCTCTGGAAACACCATATATTTT.

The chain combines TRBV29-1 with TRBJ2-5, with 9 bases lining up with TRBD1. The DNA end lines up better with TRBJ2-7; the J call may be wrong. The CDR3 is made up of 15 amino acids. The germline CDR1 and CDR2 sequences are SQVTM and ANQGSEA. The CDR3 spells CSVRSAGQGIHEQYF. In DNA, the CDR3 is TGCAGCGTTAGGTCTGCGGGACAGGGTATTCACGAGCAGTACTTC.

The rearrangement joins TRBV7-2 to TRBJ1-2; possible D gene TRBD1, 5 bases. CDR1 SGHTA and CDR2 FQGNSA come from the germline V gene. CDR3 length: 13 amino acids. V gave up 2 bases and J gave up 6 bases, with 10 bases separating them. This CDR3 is CASSLQAGNGYTF. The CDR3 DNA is TGTGCCAGCAGCTTACAGGCAGGGAATGGCTACACCTTC.

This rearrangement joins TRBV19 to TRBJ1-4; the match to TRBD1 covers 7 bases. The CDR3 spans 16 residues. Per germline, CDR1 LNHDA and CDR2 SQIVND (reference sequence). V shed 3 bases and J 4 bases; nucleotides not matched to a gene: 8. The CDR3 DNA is TGTGCCAGTAGTATCGACAGGGCCCTTGGTAATGAAAAACTGTTTTTT. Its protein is CASSIDRALGNEKLFF.

CDR3 protein: CASSLVGQGKREQFF. DNA for the CDR3: TGTGCCAGCAGCTTAGTCGGACAGGGGAAAAGAGAGCAGTTCTTC. The genes are TRBV7-9 and TRBJ2-1, with TRBD1 matching over 9 bases. Per the germline V gene, CDR1 is SEHNR and CDR2 is FQNEAQ (reference sequence). The CDR3 covers 15 residues. With 1 base clipped from V and 10 bases from J, the junction kept 8 bases outside the gene matches.

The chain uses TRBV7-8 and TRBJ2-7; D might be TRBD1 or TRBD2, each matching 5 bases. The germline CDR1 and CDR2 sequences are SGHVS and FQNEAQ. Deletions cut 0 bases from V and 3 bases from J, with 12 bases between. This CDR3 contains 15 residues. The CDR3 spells CASSLAGTGNYEQYF. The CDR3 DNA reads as TGTGCCAGCAGCTTAGCAGGGACGGGGAACTACGAGCAGTACTTC.

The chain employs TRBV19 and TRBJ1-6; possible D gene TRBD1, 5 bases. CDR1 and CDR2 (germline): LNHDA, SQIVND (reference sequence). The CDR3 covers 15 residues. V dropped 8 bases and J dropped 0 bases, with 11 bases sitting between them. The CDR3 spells CASEEGSSYNSPLHF. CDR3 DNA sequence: TGTGCCAGTGAGGAGGGGAGCTCCTATAATTCACCCCTCCACTTT. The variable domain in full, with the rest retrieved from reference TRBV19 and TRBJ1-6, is DGGITQSPKYLFRKEGQNVTLSCEQNLNHDAMYWYRQDPGQGLRLIYYSQIVNDFQKGDIAEGYSVSREKKESFPLTVTSAQKNPTAFYLCASEEGSSYNSPLHFGNGTRLTVT.

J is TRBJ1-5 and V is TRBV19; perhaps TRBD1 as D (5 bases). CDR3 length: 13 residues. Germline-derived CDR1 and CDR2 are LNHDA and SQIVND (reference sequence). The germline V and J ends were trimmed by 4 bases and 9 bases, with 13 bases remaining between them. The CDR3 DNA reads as TGTGCCAGTAGTACACGAGGGGAAGCGCCCCAGCATTTT. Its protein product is CASSTRGEAPQHF.

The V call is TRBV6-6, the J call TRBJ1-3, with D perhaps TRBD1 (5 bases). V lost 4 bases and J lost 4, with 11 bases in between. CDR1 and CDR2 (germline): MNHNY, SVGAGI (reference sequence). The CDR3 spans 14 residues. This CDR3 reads CASSLGEGGNTIYF. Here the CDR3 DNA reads TGTGCCAGCAGTTTGGGGGAGGGCGGAAACACCATATATTTT.

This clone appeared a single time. The CDR3 bases are TGTGCCAGCAGCTTGCTAGGACTAGTGGGGGTAAGGCCCAAAAACATTCAGTACTTC. Translated: CASSLLGLVGVRPKNIQYF. This chain connects TRBV5-6 to TRBJ2-4, with 7 bases lining up with TRBD2. CDR1 and CDR2 (germline): SGHDT, YYEEEE. This CDR3 comprises 19 residues. Trimming cost V 1 base and J 2 bases; bases outside gene matches: 15.

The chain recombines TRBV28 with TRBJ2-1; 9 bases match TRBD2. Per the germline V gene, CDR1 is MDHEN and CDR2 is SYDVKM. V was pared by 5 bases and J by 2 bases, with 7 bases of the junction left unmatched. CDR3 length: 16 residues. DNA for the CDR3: TGTGCCAGCAGTCCAGTGGGACTAGCTACCTACAATGAGCAGTTCTTC. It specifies CASSPVGLATYNEQFF.

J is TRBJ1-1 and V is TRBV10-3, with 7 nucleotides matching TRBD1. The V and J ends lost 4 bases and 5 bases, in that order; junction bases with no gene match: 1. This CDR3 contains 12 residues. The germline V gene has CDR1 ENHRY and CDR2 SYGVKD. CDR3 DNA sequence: TGTGCCATCAGTGGGGGACAGACTGAAGCTTTCTTT. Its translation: CAISGGQTEAFF.

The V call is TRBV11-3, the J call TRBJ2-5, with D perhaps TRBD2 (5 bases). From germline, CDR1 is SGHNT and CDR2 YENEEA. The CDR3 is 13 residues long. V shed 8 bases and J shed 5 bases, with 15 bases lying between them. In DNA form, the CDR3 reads TGTGCCAGCTCCAAGGGCGGGTTGGAGACCCAGTACTTC. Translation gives CASSKGGLETQYF. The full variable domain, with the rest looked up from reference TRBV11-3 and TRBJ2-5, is EAGVVQSPRYKIIEKKQPVAFWCNPISGHNTLYWYLQNLGQGPELLIRYENEEAVDDSQLPKDRFSAERLKGVDSTLKIQPAELGDSAVYLCASSKGGLETQYFGPGTRLLVL.

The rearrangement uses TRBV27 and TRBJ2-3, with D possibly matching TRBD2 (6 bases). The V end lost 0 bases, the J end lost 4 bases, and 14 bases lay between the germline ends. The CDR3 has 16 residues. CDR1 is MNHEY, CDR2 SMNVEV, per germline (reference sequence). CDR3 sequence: CASSLSIGGRADTQYF. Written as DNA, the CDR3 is TGTGCCAGCAGTTTATCTATCGGGGGTCGGGCAGATACGCAGTATTTT.

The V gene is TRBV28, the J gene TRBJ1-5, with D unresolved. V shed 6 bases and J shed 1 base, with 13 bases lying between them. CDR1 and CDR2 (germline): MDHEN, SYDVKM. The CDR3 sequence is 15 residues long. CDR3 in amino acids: CASSELTRSNQPQHF. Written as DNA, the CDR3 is TGTGCCAGCAGCGAGCTAACACGGAGCAATCAGCCCCAGCATTTT.

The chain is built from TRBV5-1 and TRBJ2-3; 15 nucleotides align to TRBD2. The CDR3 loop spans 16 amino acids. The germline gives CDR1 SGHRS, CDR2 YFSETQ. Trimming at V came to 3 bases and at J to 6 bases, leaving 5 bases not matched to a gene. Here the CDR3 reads CASSSGLAGGGDTQYF. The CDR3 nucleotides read TGCGCCAGCAGCTCGGGACTAGCGGGAGGAGGGGATACGCAGTATTTT. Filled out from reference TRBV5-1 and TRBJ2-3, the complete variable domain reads KAGVTQTPRYLIKTRGQQVTLSCSPISGHRSVSWYQQTPGQGLQFLFEYFSETQRNKGNFPGRFSGRQFSNSRSEMNVSTLELGDSALYLCASSSGLAGGGDTQYFGPGTRLTVL.

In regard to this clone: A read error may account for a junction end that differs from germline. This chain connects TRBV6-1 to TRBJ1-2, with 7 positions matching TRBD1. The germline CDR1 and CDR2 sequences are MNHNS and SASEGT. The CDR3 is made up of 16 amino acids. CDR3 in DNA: TGTGCCAGCAGTGAATCGCCGGCCAGGGGGGGACTATTTAGATCCTTC. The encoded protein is CASSESPARGGLFRSF.

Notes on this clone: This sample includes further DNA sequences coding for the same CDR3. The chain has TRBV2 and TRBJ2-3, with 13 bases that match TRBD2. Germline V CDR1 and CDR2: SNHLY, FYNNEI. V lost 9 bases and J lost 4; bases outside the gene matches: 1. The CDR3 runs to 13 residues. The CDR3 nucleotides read TGTGCCAGTGGACTAGCGGGAGCAGATACGCAGTATTTT. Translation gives CASGLAGADTQYF.

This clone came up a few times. This chain's CDR3 is CASSRGQPMNTEAFF. The DNA for the CDR3 is TGTGCCAGTAGTCGGGGACAGCCCATGAACACTGAAGCTTTCTTT. The chain carries TRBV19 and TRBJ1-1; 7 nucleotides line up with TRBD1. The CDR3 covers 15 residues. J was trimmed by 0 bases and V by 5 bases; bases with no gene match: 6. Germline CDR1 and CDR2: LNHDA and SQIVND (reference sequence).

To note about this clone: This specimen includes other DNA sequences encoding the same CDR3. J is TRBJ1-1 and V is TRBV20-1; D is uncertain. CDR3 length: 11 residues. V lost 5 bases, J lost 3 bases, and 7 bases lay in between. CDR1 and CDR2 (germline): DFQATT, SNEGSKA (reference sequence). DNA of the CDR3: TGCAGTGCTGCGCGGGACACTGAAGCTTTCTTT. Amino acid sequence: CSAARDTEAFF.

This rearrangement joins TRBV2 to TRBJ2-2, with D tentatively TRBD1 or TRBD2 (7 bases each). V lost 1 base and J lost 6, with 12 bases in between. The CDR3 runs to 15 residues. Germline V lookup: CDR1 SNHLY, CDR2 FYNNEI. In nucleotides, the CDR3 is TGTGCCAGCAGTGAAGGCAGGGGGGGCGCCGGGGAGCTGTTTTTT. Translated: CASSEGRGGAGELFF.

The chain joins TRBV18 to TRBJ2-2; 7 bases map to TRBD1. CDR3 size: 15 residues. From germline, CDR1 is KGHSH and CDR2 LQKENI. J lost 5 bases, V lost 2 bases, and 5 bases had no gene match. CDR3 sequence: CASSPVAGGTGELFF. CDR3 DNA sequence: TGTGCCAGCTCACCAGTGGCAGGGGGAACCGGGGAGCTGTTTTTT. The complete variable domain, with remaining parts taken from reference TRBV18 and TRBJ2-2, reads NAGVMQNPRHLVRRRGQEARLRCSPMKGHSHVYWYRQLPEEGLKFMVYLQKENIIDESGMPKERFSAEFPKEGPSILRIQQVVRGDSAAYFCASSPVAGGTGELFFGEGSRLTVL.